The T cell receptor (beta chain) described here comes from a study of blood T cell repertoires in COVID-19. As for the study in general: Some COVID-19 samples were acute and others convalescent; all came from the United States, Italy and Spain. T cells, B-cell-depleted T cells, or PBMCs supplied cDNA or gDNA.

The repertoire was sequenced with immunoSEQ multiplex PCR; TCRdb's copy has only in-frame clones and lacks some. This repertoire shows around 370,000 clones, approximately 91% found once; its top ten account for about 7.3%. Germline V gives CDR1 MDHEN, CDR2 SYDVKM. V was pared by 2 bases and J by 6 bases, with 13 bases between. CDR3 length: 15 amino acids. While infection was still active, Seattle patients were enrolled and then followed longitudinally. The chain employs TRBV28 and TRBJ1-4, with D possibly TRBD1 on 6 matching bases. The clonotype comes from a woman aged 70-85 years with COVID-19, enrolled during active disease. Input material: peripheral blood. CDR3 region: CASSLGGAVDEKLFF. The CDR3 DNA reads TGTGCCAGCAGTTTAGGGGGGGCGGTCGATGAAAAACTGTTTTTT.